This T cell receptor beta chain was retrieved from a study of beta chain features in type 1 diabetes. Study-wide results and caveats: Sequencing of cDNA might inflate the share of cells that strongly express TCR.

As every portion of the isolated RNA was reverse transcribed, the sequencing read expressed TCRB transcripts. The table came from immunoSEQ multiplex PCR; TCRdb's copy has only in-frame clones and leaves some out. The sample shows 200,000 to 250,000 clones, approximately 10% of them seen only once. About this clone: The antigen remains undetermined.

The germline gives CDR1 MNHNS, CDR2 SASEGT. The CDR3 consists of 17 residues. Trimming at V came to 4 bases and at J to 0 bases, leaving 7 bases not matched to a gene. The V and J genes are TRBV6-1 and TRBJ2-4, with 9 nucleotides matching TRBD1. The specimen was central memory CD4+ T cells from blood. The receptor was derived from a man aged 18 to 35 in good health. The CDR3 is CASSAQGQGIAKNIQYF. CDR3 DNA sequence: TGTGCCAGCAGTGCCCAGGGACAGGGTATAGCCAAAAACATTCAGTACTTC.